This T cell receptor (beta chain) was found in a study of long-term antiretroviral therapy in people with HIV. Sequencing used immunoSEQ v3.0 at survey level. Method: immunoSEQ multiplex PCR; TCRdb's copy keeps in-frame clones and lacks some. Here the sample spans 25,000 to 30,000 clones, over 85% being singletons. With respect to this clone: The antigen remains unidentified.

CDR3 length: 16 residues. Germline V gives CDR1 SGHTA, CDR2 FQGNSA. Trimming shortened V by 5 bases and J by 5 bases, and 21 bases separated the two germline ends. General study results and limits: Viral resistance, ART adherence and therapy changes all lacked available data.

The chain couples TRBV7-2 to TRBJ1-2, with D unclear. The material was unsorted PBMCs, obtained 1.8 years after starting antiretroviral therapy. This TCR derives from a woman aged 18-29 years with HIV. The CDR3 region has the DNA TGTGCCAGCAGCCCCTGGGCAGCACATAGATTTTATGGCTACACCTTC. Translated: CASSPWAAHRFYGYTF.